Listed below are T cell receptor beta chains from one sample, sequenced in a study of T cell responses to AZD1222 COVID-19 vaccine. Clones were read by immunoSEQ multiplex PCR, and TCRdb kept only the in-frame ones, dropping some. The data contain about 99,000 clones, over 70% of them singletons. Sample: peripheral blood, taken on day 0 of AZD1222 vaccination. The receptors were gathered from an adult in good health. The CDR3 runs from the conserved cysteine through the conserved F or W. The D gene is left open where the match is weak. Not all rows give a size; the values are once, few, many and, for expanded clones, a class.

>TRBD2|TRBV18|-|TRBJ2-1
CASSPQSTSGINEQFF
TGTGCCAGCTCACCACAATCAACTAGCGGGATCAATGAGCAGTTCTTC
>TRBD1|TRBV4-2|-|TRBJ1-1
CASSQADRDTEAFF
TGTGCCAGCAGCCAAGCGGACAGGGACACTGAAGCTTTCTTT
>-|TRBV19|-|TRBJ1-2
CASSMPGSYGYTF
TGTGCCAGTAGTATGCCAGGGAGTTATGGCTACACCTTC
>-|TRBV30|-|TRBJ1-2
CAWSVSDYGYTF
TGTGCCTGGAGTGTAAGTGACTATGGCTACACCTTC
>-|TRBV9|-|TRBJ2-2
CASSPGSTGELFF
TGTGCCAGCAGCCCCGGTAGCACCGGGGAGCTGTTTTTT
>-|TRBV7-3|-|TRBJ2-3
CASSSPSTDTQYF
TGTGCCAGCAGCTCCCCGAGCACAGATACGCAGTATTTT
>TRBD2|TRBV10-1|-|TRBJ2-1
CASREGLAGGNEQFF
TGCGCCAGCAGGGAAGGACTAGCGGGCGGCAATGAGCAGTTCTTC
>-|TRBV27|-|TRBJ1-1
CASSLAQGITEAFF
TGTGCCAGCAGTTTAGCACAGGGAATTACTGAAGCTTTCTTT
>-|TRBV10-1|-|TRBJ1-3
CASSPDHSGNTIYF
TGCGCCAGCAGCCCTGACCACTCTGGAAACACCATATATTTT
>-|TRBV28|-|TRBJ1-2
CAVSGGAGYGYTF
TGTGCCGTATCTGGAGGGGCAGGCTATGGCTACACCTTC
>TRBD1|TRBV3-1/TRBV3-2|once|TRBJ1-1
CASSQDLGTANGPEAFF
TGTGCCAGCAGCCAAGATCTAGGGACAGCCAATGGGCCTGAAGCTTTCTTT
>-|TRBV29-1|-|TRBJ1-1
CSVAKDPTDEAFF
TGCAGCGTTGCTAAAGACCCGACGGACGAAGCTTTCTTT
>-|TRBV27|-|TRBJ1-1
CASYTRGNTEAFF
TGTGCCAGCTACACTAGAGGGAACACTGAAGCTTTCTTT
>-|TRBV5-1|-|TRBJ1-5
CASSLGVGPRDQPQHF
TGCGCCAGCAGCTTGGGGGTAGGCCCCCGGGATCAGCCCCAGCATTTT
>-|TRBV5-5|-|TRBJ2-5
CASSLASGETQYF
TGTGCCAGCAGCTTGGCGTCTGGAGAGACCCAGTACTTC
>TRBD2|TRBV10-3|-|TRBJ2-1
CAIRPSGGATEQFF
TGTGCCATCAGACCTAGCGGGGGGGCGACTGAGCAGTTCTTC
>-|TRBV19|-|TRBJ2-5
CASSRQRTVQETQYF
TGTGCCAGTAGTCGACAAAGGACAGTCCAAGAGACCCAGTACTTC
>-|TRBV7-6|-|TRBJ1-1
CATSGSIEAFF
TGTGCCACCTCGGGAAGTATTGAAGCTTTCTTT
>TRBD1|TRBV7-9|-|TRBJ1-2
CASSPPIGQGVYGYTF
TGTGCCAGCAGCCCGCCAATTGGACAGGGTGTCTATGGCTACACCTTC
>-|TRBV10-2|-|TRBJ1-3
CASSERTGPSGNTIYF
TGCGCCAGCAGTGAGAGAACAGGACCCTCTGGAAACACCATATATTTT
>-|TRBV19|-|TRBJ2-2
CASSILLRGTNTGELFF
TGTGCCAGTAGTATACTTCTCCGGGGAACGAACACCGGGGAGCTGTTTTTT
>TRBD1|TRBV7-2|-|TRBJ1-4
CASSPSDRNEKLFF
TGTGCCAGCAGCCCCTCGGACAGGAATGAAAAACTGTTTTTT
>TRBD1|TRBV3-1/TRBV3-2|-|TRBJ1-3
CASSQDSTGGSGNTIYF
TGTGCCAGCAGCCAAGATTCCACAGGGGGCTCTGGAAACACCATATATTTT
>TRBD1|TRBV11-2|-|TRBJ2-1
CASSPEGGQGVFEQFF
TGTGCCAGCAGCCCGGAGGGGGGACAGGGTGTTTTTGAGCAGTTCTTC
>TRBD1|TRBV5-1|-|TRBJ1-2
CASSVGQGDYGYTF
TGCGCCAGCAGCGTGGGACAGGGGGACTATGGCTACACCTTC
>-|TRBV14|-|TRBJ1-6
CASSQFPSPLHF
TGTGCCAGCAGCCAATTTCCTTCACCCCTCCACTTT
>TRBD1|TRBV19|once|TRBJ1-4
CASMDRANEKLFF
TGTGCCAGTATGGACAGGGCTAATGAAAAACTGTTTTTT
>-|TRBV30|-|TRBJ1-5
CAWGLASNQPQHF
TGTGCCTGGGGGTTGGCTAGCAATCAGCCCCAGCATTTT
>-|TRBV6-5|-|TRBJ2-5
CASSQGDWPPTQYF
TGTGCCAGCAGCCAGGGGGACTGGCCTCCAACCCAGTACTTC
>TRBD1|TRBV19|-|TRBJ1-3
CASRDRGSGNTIYF
TGTGCCAGTAGAGACAGGGGATCTGGAAACACCATATATTTT
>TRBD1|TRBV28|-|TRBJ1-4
CASSPRGGTGSEKLFF
TGTGCCAGCAGTCCCCGGGGCGGGACAGGGAGTGAAAAACTGTTTTTT
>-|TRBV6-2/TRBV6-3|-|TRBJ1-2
CASSYSGVYGYTF
TGTGCCAGCAGTTACTCCGGAGTATATGGCTACACCTTC
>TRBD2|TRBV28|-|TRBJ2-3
CASSPSSGIRDTQYF
TGTGCCAGCAGTCCGTCTAGCGGGATACGAGATACGCAGTATTTT